This T cell receptor beta chain was retrieved from a study of cytomegalovirus exposure and HLA in healthy donors. Study-wide results and caveats: Associated with HLA alleles at 0.05 false discovery rate in a later analysis were around 15,000 TCR beta sequences. Based on reports, TCR beta sequences accurately predicted HLA-A and HLA-B alleles for most subjects. In a later analysis, productive TCRs from donors in an Asian-associated ancestry cluster reportedly carried fewer N-insertions than the cohort mean. TCR beta V- and J-gene trimming, according to a later analysis, was linked to a missense DCLRE1C variant.

The PCR had 60 Vbeta and 13 Jbeta primers. Using immunoSEQ multiplex PCR, the repertoire was profiled, and TCRdb retains in-frame clones only, with some absent. The sample includes some 150,000 clones, 64% of them seen just once. The length of the CDR3 is 17 residues. Trimming stripped 4 bases from V and 1 base from J, with 19 bases between. Germline CDR1 and CDR2: MNHEY and SMNVEV (reference sequence). In the case of this clone: Its specificity is not known.

Input material: PBMCs. The TCR comes from a woman aged 40 to 50 in good health and CMV-seronegative. This chain joins TRBV27 and TRBJ1-1; D not certain. CDR3 in DNA: TGTGCCAGCAGTTCCCGAGGAGACTACTTAGAGAACACTGAAGCTTTCTTT. This translates into CASSSRGDYLENTEAFF.